This T cell receptor beta chain was found in a study of CD8 T cells in Susac syndrome. The RNA input was roughly 0.45 to 1 ug, and it was reverse transcribed with random hexamers. MiXCR was run by TCRdb on the immunoSEQ multiplex PCR reads, yielding one entry per CDR3 protein. Of around 270,000 distinct CDR3 sequences detected, 65% to 90% appear once; the ten largest clones hold around 0.2%. Unmatched junction bases numbered 2, after V lost 3 bases and J lost 7 bases. The CDR3 contains 12 residues. Germline assignment: CDR1 LNHDA and CDR2 SQIVND (reference sequence). What was sequenced was CD8+ T cells from PBMCs. The chain couples TRBV19 to TRBJ1-1, with TRBD1 matching 7 bases. The TCR originated in a human donor with multiple sclerosis. CDR3 region: CASSIQGVEAFF. The CDR3 region has the DNA TGTGCCAGTAGTATCCAGGGGGTTGAAGCTTTCTTT.